This entry lists 8 T cell receptor beta chains sequenced from one sample in a study of T cell repertoires in cytomegalovirus infection. TCRdb reprocessed the reads with MiXCR, giving one entry per CDR3 protein. Of approximately 490,000 distinct CDR3 sequences in the sample, about 11% were seen once. The sequencing sample was made of PBMCs. The receptors were sampled from a human donor in good health (CMV status not recorded). Some clones in this sample may be carry-over from other donors' samples.

The chain has TRBV18 and TRBJ1-6; tentatively, D is TRBD1 (5 bases). From germline, CDR1 is KGHSH and CDR2 LQKENI. The CDR3 extends over 15 amino acids. Trimming stripped 5 bases from V and 7 bases from J, with 15 bases between. In DNA, the CDR3 is TGTGCCAGCTCAACCGCCGGACACGGAAATTCACCCCTCCACTTT. This translates into CASSTAGHGNSPLHF.

The CDR3 coding sequence is TGTGCCTGCTTAGACCGGACCGGGACTGAAGCTTTCTTT. Translating it yields CACLDRTGTEAFF. The genes are TRBV30 and TRBJ1-1; no definite D call. The CDR3 sequence is 13 residues long. V was pared by 6 bases and J by 5 bases, with 16 bases between. Germline assignment: CDR1 GTSNPN and CDR2 SVGIG (reference sequence).

This clonotype has a handful of counts. CDR3 sequence: CSVVGGGGNTEAFF. The CDR3 DNA reads as TGCAGCGTTGTAGGAGGGGGCGGGAACACTGAAGCTTTCTTT. V and J are TRBV29-1 and TRBJ1-1; 7 nucleotides match TRBD1. The CDR3 has 14 amino acids. With 4 bases clipped from V and 1 base from J, the junction kept 6 bases outside the gene matches. From germline, CDR1 is SQVTM and CDR2 ANQGSEA. The whole variable domain, filled in from reference TRBV29-1 and TRBJ1-1, reads SAVISQKPSRDICQRGTSLTIQCQVDSQVTMMFWYRQQPGQSLTLIATANQGSEATYESGFVIDKFPISRPNLTFSTLTVSNMSPEDSSIYLCSVVGGGGNTEAFFGQGTRLTVV.

This clonotype appeared a few times. This sequence joins TRBV6-5 and TRBJ2-3; tentatively, D is TRBD1 or TRBD2 (5 bases each). This CDR3 is 12 amino acids long. Germline assignment: CDR1 MNHEY and CDR2 SVGAGI. Trimming stripped 11 bases from V and 5 bases from J, with 14 bases between. The CDR3 DNA follows: TGTGCCTCGAGGGGATTGAGAGATACGCAGTATTTT. This gives the protein CASRGLRDTQYF.

The chain is built from TRBV5-1 and TRBJ2-2; D not certain. CDR3 length: 13 residues. Germline-derived CDR1 and CDR2 are SGHRS and YFSETQ. The germline V and J ends were trimmed by 5 bases and 3 bases, with 8 bases remaining between them. The CDR3 spells CASSQGYTGELFF. CDR3 nucleotides: TGCGCCAGCAGTCAAGGGTACACCGGGGAGCTGTTTTTT.

Many counts were recorded for this clonotype. V and J are TRBV10-3 and TRBJ2-5; D is perhaps TRBD1 or TRBD2 (6 bases each). Looked up from germline, CDR1 is ENHRY and CDR2 is SYGVKD. V lost 8 bases and J 4 bases, leaving 20 bases between the germline ends. The CDR3 is made up of 15 amino acids. This CDR3 reads CAIGAGQIGGETQYF. The CDR3, as DNA: TGTGCCATCGGGGCAGGACAGATCGGGGGAGAGACCCAGTACTTC.

J is TRBJ2-7 and V is TRBV30; 9 positions agree with TRBD2. With V trimmed by 3 bases and J by 7 bases, 16 bases remained unmatched. From germline, CDR1 is GTSNPN and CDR2 SVGIG (reference sequence). The length of the CDR3 is 16 residues. The CDR3 DNA reads as TGTGCCTGGAGAGACCCCGGGACTAGCAGGAGGGAAGAGCAGTACTTC. As protein: CAWRDPGTSRREEQYF.

This clonotype was seen ten or more times. The genes are TRBV5-8 and TRBJ2-2, with TRBD2 matching 9 bases. This CDR3 has 17 amino acids. The V gene's germline CDR1 is SGHTS and CDR2 YDEGEE. V shed 4 bases and J 0 bases; nucleotides not matched to a gene: 7. As DNA, the CDR3 is TGTGCCAGCAGCCCCCGCACTAGCGGGTCGAACACCGGGGAGCTGTTTTTT. It specifies CASSPRTSGSNTGELFF. Based on the CDR3 plus reference TRBV5-8 and TRBJ2-2, the full variable domain is EAGVTQSPTHLIKTRGQQATLRCSPISGHTSVYWYQQALGLGLQFLLWYDEGEERNRGNFPPRFSGRQFPNYSSELNVNALELEDSALYLCASSPRTSGSNTGELFFGEGSRLTVL.